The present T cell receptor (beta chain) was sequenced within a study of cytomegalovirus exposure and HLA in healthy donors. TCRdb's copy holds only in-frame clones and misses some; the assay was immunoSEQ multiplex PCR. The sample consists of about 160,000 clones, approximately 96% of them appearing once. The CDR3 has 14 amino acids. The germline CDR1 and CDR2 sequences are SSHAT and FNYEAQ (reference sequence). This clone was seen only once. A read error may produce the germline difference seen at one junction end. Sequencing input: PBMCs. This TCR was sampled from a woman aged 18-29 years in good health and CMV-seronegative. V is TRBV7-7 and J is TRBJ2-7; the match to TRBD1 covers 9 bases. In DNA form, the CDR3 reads TGTGCTAGCAGCCCCGGGACAGGGTCATACGAGCAGTACTTC. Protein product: CASSPGTGSYEQYF.